This T cell receptor (beta chain) was sequenced for a study of cytomegalovirus exposure and HLA in healthy donors. PCR was performed using 60 Vbeta and 13 Jbeta primers. Profiling relied on immunoSEQ multiplex PCR, and the TCRdb table lists in-frame clones only, not all of them. The table has about 160,000 clones, roughly 84% seen once. Trimming pared 3 bases from V and 0 bases from J, leaving 12 bases between. The CDR3 length is 16 residues. Germline-derived CDR1 and CDR2 are MDHEN and SYDVKM. The genes are TRBV28 and TRBJ1-5; D gene unclear. The receptor was derived from a man in his thirties or forties in good health and CMV-seronegative. The sample consisted of PBMCs. CDR3 in DNA: TGTGCCAGCAGTTTGACCTTCGGGGTTAGCAATCAGCCCCAGCATTTT. Its protein is CASSLTFGVSNQPQHF.